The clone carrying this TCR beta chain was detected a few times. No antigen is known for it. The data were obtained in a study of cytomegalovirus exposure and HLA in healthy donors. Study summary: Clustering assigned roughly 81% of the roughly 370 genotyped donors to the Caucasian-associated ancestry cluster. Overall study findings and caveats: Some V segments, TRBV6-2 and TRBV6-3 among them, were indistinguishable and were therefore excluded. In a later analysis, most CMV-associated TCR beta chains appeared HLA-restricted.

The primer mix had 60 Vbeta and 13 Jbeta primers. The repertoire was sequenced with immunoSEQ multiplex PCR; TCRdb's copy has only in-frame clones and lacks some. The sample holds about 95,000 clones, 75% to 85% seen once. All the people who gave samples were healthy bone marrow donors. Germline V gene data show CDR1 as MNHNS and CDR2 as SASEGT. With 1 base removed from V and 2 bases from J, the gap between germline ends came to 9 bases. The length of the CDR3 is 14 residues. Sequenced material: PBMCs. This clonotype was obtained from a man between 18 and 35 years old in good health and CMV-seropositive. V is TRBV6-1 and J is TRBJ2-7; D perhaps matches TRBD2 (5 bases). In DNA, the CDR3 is TGTGCCAGCAGTGAAGTATGGGGAGCCTACGAGCAGTACTTC. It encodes CASSEVWGAYEQYF.